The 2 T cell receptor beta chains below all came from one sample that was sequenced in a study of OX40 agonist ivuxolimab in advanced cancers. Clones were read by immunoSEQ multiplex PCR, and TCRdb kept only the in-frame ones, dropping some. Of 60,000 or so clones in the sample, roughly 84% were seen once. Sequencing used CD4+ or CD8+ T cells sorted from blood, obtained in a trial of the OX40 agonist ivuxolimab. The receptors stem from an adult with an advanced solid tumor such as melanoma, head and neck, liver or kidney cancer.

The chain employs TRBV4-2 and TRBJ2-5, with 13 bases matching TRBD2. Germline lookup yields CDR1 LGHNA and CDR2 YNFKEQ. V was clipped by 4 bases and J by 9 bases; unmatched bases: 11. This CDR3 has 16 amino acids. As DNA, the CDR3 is TGTGCCAGCAGCCGAGAGACTAGCGGGGGGCTCCGGGCCCAGTACTTC. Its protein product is CASSRETSGGLRAQYF.

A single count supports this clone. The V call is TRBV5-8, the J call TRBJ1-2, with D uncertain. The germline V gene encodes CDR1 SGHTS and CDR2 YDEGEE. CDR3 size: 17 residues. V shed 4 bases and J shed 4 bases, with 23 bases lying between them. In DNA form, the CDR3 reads TGTGCCAGCAGCCTGAATACCGTAGTGACAAGAACCTATGGCTACACCTTC. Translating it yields CASSLNTVVTRTYGYTF.